What follows describes a single T cell receptor (beta chain). Its target is not known. A single record per CDR3 protein comes from TCRdb applying MiXCR to the 5' RACE reads. The sample lists around 250,000 distinct CDR3 sequences, approximately 16% occurring once. The data are from a study of T-cell memory formation after mild COVID-19. For the study at large: TCR clusters mostly belonged to single donors.

V lost 3 bases and J lost 9, with 11 bases in between. This CDR3 has 12 residues. Findings and limits, study-wide: Day 15 to 85 contracting clones showed balanced CD4/CD8; later expanders leaned CD4+. The study found contracting CD4+ clones mainly in CM and EM and contracting CD8+ clones in EMRA.

The clonotype comes from a man aged 18 to 30 who had mild COVID-19 (a few samples of this study predate the infection). Cell type and time point are not known. The V and J genes are TRBV12-3 or TRBV12-4 and TRBJ1-1; no clear D gene. Sequencing was performed on PBMCs or a T cell subset sorted from them (not recorded which). The CDR3 DNA reads TGTGCCAGCAGTTTGAATAAACAGAAAGCTTTCTTT. Translated: CASSLNKQKAFF.